The TCR beta chain described here comes from a study of blood T cell repertoires in COVID-19. Study summary: COVID-19 samples collected from the United States, Italy and Spain covered acute and convalescent phases. Sample material is recorded as cDNA or gDNA derived from T cells, B-cell-depleted T cells, or PBMCs.

Original data processing: Nucleated cell counts were estimated from reference gene primer amplification. Some clones are missing from TCRdb's copy, which holds only in-frame ones; the method was immunoSEQ multiplex PCR. The V and J calls and clone size come from that table; D and trimming were worked out from the DNA. The sample includes approximately 200,000 clones, roughly four fifths of them seen just once. Between the trimmed V and J ends, which lost 5 bases and 7 bases, there was a span of 8 bases. This CDR3 spans 12 amino acids. This TCR derives from a woman in her forties or fifties with acute or convalescent COVID-19. The V gene is TRBV12-3 or TRBV12-4, the J gene TRBJ2-2; D not certain. The sequencing input was peripheral blood. The CDR3 reads CASSQWYGELFF. The CDR3 bases are TGTGCCAGCAGTCAGTGGTACGGGGAGCTGTTTTTT.